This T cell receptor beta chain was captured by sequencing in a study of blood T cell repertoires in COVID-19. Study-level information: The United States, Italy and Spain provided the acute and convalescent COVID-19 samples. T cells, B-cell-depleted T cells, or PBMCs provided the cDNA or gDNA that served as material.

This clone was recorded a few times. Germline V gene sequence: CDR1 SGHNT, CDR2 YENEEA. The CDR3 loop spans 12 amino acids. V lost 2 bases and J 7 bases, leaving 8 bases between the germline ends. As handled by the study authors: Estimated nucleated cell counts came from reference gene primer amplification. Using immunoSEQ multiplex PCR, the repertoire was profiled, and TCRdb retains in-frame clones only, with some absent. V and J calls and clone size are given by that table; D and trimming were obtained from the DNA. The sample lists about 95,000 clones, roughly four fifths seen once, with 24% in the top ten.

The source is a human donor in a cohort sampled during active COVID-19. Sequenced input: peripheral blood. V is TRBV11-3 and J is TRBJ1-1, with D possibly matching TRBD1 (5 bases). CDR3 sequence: CASSLRDSEAFF. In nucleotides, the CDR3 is TGTGCCAGCAGCTTAAGAGACAGTGAAGCTTTCTTT.